These 15 T cell receptor beta chains came from one sample sequenced in a study of T-cell reconstitution after alpha-beta-depleted transplantation in children (TCRdb year 2016). Library creation used PCR. Sequencer: Illumina HiSeq 2500. To normalize quantification of the TCRbeta repertoire, the TCR libraries were built with molecular barcoding that relied on unique molecular identifiers. The public sequencing data were trimmed at Q25 with fastp and processed into clonotypes with MiXCR by TCRdb, which kept only in-frame beta chains. Rows are combined by CDR3 protein, so each entry shows the most common genes and DNA. Counted in this sample were about 540,000 distinct CDR3 sequences; about 17% of them appeared once. About 3.1% of the sample is taken by the ten largest. The source was PBMCs from the stem cell graft donor, collected from the stem cell graft. These receptors originate from a human donor who donated a stem cell graft to a child with acute lymphoblastic leukemia.

J is TRBJ2-5 and V is TRBV11-2, with unresolved D. The V and J ends lost 1 base and 1 base respectively, with 13 bases between them. This CDR3 has 16 residues. Germline V gives CDR1 SGHAT, CDR2 FQNNGV. This CDR3 is CASSLVLVETQETQYF. CDR3 coding DNA: TGTGCCAGCAGCTTAGTTTTAGTAGAAACCCAAGAGACCCAGTACTTC.

This clonotype was seen repeatedly, ten times or more. The chain has TRBV12-3 or TRBV12-4 and TRBJ2-3; tentatively, D is TRBD2 (5 bases). V was shortened by 8 bases and J by 4 bases, with 19 bases between the two germline ends. The CDR3 is made up of 15 amino acids. CDR3 DNA: TGTGCCAGCGCGGAGCGGTCCCAAGGCGCAGATACGCAGTATTTT. Encoded protein: CASAERSQGADTQYF.

Here the CDR3 reads CASSSHLAGVGGNEQFF. The CDR3 region has the DNA TGTGCCAGCAGCTCCCATTTAGCGGGAGTAGGGGGCAATGAGCAGTTCTTC. J is TRBJ2-1 and V is TRBV7-2; 9 nucleotides align to TRBD2. In germline, CDR1 is SGHTA, CDR2 FQGNSA. This CDR3 contains 17 residues. Trimming removed 4 bases from V and 6 bases from J; junction bases left unmatched: 13. Looking up the rest from reference TRBV7-2 and TRBJ2-1 gives the full variable domain: GAGVSQSPSNKVTEKGKDVELRCDPISGHTALYWYRQSLGQGLEFLIYFQGNSAPDKSGLPSDRFSAERTGGSVSTLTIQRTQQEDSAVYLCASSSHLAGVGGNEQFFGPGTRLTVL.

This clonotype has just a few counts. The chain links TRBV6-1 to TRBJ2-2; tentatively, D is TRBD1 (5 bases). V shed 6 bases and J shed 5 bases, with 13 bases lying between them. The CDR3 has 14 amino acids. Germline CDR1 MNHNS, CDR2 SASEGT. The CDR3 region is CASSEAYRTGELFF. The CDR3 DNA follows: TGTGCCAGCAGCGAGGCCTACAGGACCGGGGAGCTGTTTTTT.

The V and J genes are TRBV10-1 and TRBJ2-3; D may be TRBD1 or TRBD2 (5 bases each). This CDR3 region has 16 residues. V lost 1 base and J lost 2, with 13 bases in between. CDR1 is WNHNN, CDR2 SYGVQD, per germline (reference sequence). For the CDR3, the DNA is TGCGCCAGCAGTGAGTGGGCAGGTGGGACCACAGATACGCAGTATTTT. Its protein is CASSEWAGGTTDTQYF.

The DNA of the CDR3 is TGTGCCAGCAGCTTAGGAGGGGGACCCTACCAAGAGACCCAGTACTTC. This translates into CASSLGGGPYQETQYF. The chain joins TRBV7-6 to TRBJ2-5, with D tentatively TRBD1 (6 bases). The CDR3 sequence is 16 residues long. From germline, CDR1 is SGHVS and CDR2 FNYEAQ. Trimming shortened V by 1 base and J by 0 bases, and 12 bases separated the two germline ends. The full variable domain, in which reference TRBV7-6 and TRBJ2-5 provide the parts outside the CDR3, is GAGVSQSPRYKVTKRGQDVALRCDPISGHVSLYWYRQALGQGPEFLTYFNYEAQQDKSGLPNDRFSAERPEGSISTLTIQRTEQRDSAMYRCASSLGGGPYQETQYFGPGTRLLVL.

J is TRBJ2-2 and V is TRBV5-1; 7 bases match TRBD2. Germline CDR1 SGHRS, CDR2 YFSETQ. The ends lost 4 bases at V and 0 bases at J; junction bases unmatched: 3. The CDR3 contains 15 residues. The CDR3 loop is CASSLGLSNTGELFF. Written as DNA, the CDR3 is TGCGCCAGCAGCCTGGGACTATCGAACACCGGGGAGCTGTTTTTT. The variable domain in full, with the rest retrieved from reference TRBV5-1 and TRBJ2-2, is KAGVTQTPRYLIKTRGQQVTLSCSPISGHRSVSWYQQTPGQGLQFLFEYFSETQRNKGNFPGRFSGRQFSNSRSEMNVSTLELGDSALYLCASSLGLSNTGELFFGEGSRLTVL.

This clonotype came up a few times. The chain carries TRBV29-1 and TRBJ1-1; D unresolved. Germline V CDR1 and CDR2: SQVTM, ANQGSEA. This CDR3 has 14 residues. V was clipped by 6 bases and J by 6 bases, with 20 bases between them. CDR3: CSVATGYGIPEAFF. The CDR3 DNA follows: TGCAGCGTCGCCACGGGCTACGGGATCCCTGAAGCTTTCTTT. The whole variable domain, filled in from reference TRBV29-1 and TRBJ1-1, reads SAVISQKPSRDICQRGTSLTIQCQVDSQVTMMFWYRQQPGQSLTLIATANQGSEATYESGFVIDKFPISRPNLTFSTLTVSNMSPEDSSIYLCSVATGYGIPEAFFGQGTRLTVV.

The rearrangement uses TRBV20-1 and TRBJ2-3; 7 bases agree with TRBD2. V was clipped by 4 bases and J by 6 bases; unmatched bases: 4. CDR1 and CDR2 (germline): DFQATT, SNEGSKA (reference sequence). The CDR3 runs 12 residues. The CDR3 region is CSAKRDRDTQYF. The CDR3 DNA reads TGCAGTGCTAAGCGGGATCGCGATACGCAGTATTTT.

The chain couples TRBV12-3 or TRBV12-4 to TRBJ1-4; D might be TRBD1 (6 bases). This CDR3 has 14 amino acids. The V gene lost 7 bases and the J gene lost 10 bases, with 19 bases spanning the gap. For the CDR3, the DNA is TGTGCCAGCACTCTGGCCAGGGGATGGGGAAAACTGTTTTTT. This translates into CASTLARGWGKLFF.

The chain employs TRBV29-1 and TRBJ1-6; D not certain. The CDR3 is made up of 13 amino acids. V was cut by 3 bases and J by 7 bases, with 10 bases left in between. Germline V gives CDR1 SQVTM, CDR2 ANQGSEA. The CDR3 nucleotides read TGCAGCGTTGAGGAGAATGGGAATTCACCCCTCCACTTT. Protein sequence: CSVEENGNSPLHF.

The gene calls are TRBV4-1 and TRBJ2-7; D is uncertain. Trimming removed 3 bases at V and 0 bases at J, with 12 bases between. Looked up from germline, CDR1 is MGHRA and CDR2 is YSYEKL. This CDR3 region has 15 residues. Here the CDR3 reads CASSQSSVLSYEQYF. As DNA, the CDR3 is TGCGCCAGCAGCCAGAGTTCGGTACTCTCCTACGAGCAGTACTTC.

This clonotype was detected only a few times. The rearrangement joins TRBV20-1 to TRBJ1-2, with D tentatively TRBD1 (6 bases). The ends were cut back, 3 bases at V and 6 bases at J, with 14 bases in the middle. The CDR3 length is 13 residues. CDR1 and CDR2 (germline): DFQATT, SNEGSKA (reference sequence). The CDR3 DNA is TGCAGTGCTAGCCCAGCAGGGGCTCATGGCTACACCTTC. Translation: CSASPAGAHGYTF.

The V and J genes are TRBV11-2 and TRBJ2-7; 11 bases match TRBD2. The CDR3 has 15 amino acids. V lost 2 bases, J lost 3 bases, and 3 bases stayed unmatched. Germline V gene sequence: CDR1 SGHAT, CDR2 FQNNGV. The CDR3 coding sequence is TGTGCCAGCAGCTTAACTAGCGGGAGTTTCTACGAGCAGTACTTC. Protein sequence: CASSLTSGSFYEQYF.

The chain joins TRBV27 to TRBJ1-1; D remains unclear. Trimming took 3 bases from V and 6 from J, leaving 11 bases between them. This CDR3 region has 13 residues. Germline V gives CDR1 MNHEY, CDR2 SMNVEV (reference sequence). CDR3 coding DNA: TGTGCCAGCAGTTTGGACCCAGCTTCTGAAGCTTTCTTT. Amino acids: CASSLDPASEAFF.